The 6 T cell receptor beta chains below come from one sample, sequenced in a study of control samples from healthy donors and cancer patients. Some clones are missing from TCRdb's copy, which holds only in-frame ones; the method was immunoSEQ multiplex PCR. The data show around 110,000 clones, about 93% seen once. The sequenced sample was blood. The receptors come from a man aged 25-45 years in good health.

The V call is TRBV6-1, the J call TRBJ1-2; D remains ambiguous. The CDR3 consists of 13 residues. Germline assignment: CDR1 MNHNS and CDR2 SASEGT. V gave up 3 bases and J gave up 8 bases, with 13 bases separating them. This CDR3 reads CASSDGWIMGYTF. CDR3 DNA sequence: TGTGCCAGCAGTGATGGATGGATTATGGGCTACACCTTC.

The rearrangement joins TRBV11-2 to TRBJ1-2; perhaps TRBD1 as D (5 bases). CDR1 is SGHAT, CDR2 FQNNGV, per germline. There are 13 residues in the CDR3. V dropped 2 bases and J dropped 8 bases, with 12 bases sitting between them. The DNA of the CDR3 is TGTGCCAGCAGCTTACCCCAGGGAAGCGGCTACACCTTC. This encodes CASSLPQGSGYTF.

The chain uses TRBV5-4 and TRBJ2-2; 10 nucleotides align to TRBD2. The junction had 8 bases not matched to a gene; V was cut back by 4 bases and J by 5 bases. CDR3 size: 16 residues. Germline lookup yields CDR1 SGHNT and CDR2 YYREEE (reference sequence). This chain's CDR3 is CASSPLASGGTGELFF. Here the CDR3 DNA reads TGTGCCAGCAGCCCGCTTGCTAGCGGGGGTACCGGGGAGCTGTTTTTT. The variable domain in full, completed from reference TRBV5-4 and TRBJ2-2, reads ETGVTQSPTHLIKTRGQQVTLRCSSQSGHNTVSWYQQALGQGPQFIFQYYREEENGRGNFPPRFSGLQFPNYSSELNVNALELDDSALYLCASSPLASGGTGELFFGEGSRLTVL.

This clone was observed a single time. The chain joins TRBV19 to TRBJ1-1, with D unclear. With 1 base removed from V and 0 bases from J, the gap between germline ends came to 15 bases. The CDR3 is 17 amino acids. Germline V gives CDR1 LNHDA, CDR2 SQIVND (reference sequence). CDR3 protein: CASSIGRLQRMNTEAFF. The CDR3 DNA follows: TGTGCCAGTAGTATAGGGCGACTTCAGAGGATGAACACTGAAGCTTTCTTT.

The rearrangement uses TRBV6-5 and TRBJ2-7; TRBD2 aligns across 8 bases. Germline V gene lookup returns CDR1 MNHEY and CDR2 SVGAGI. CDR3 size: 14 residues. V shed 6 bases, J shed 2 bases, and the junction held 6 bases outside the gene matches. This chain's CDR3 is CASRKRGRAYEQYF. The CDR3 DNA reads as TGTGCCAGCAGGAAGCGGGGGAGAGCCTACGAGCAGTACTTC.

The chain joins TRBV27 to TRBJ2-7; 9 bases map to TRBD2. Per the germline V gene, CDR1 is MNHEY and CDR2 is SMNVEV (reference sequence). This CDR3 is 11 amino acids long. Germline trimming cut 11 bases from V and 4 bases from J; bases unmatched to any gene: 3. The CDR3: CARSGGYEQYV. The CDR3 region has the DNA TGTGCCCGGAGCGGGGGGTACGAGCAGTACGTC.